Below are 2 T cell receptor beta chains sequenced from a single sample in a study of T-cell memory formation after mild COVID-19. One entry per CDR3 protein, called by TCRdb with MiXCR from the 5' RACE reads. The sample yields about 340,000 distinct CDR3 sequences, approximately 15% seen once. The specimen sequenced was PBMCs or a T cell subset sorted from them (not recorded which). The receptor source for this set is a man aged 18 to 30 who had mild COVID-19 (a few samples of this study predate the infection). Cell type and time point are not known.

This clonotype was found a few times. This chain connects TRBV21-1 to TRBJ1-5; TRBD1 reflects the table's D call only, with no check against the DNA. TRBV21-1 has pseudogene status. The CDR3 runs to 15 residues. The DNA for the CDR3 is TGTGCCAGCAGGCCTTGGACAGGGGGCAATCAGCCCCAGCATTTT. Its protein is CASRPWTGGNQPQHF.

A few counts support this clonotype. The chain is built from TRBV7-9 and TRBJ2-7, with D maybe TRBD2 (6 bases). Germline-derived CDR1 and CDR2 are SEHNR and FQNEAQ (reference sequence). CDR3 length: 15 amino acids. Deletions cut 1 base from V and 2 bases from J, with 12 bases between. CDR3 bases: TGTGCCAGCAGCTTAGGGGCTAGCGTCACCTACGAGCAGTACTTC. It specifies CASSLGASVTYEQYF.